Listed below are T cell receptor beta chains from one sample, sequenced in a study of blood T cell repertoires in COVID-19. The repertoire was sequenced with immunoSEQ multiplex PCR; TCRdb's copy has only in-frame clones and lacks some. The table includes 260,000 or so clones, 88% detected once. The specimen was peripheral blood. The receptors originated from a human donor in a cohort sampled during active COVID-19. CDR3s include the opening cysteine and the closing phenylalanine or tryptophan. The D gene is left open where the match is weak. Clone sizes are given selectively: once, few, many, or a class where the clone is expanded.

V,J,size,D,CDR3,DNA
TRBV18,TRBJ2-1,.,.,CASSPRQQSSYNEQFF,TGTGCCAGCTCACCCCGACAGCAAAGCTCCTACAATGAGCAGTTCTTC
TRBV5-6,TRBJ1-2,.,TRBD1,CASSLDTDRAPGYTF,TGTGCCAGCAGCTTGGATACTGACAGGGCTCCTGGCTACACCTTC
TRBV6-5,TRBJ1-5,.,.,CASSYGRYSNQPQHF,TGTGCCAGCAGTTACGGGCGCTATAGCAATCAGCCCCAGCATTTT
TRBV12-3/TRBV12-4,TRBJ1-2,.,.,CASSTENWGYTF,TGTGCCAGCAGTACCGAAAACTGGGGCTACACCTTC
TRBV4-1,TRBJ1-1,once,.,CASSQDGMGLNTEAFF,TGCGCCAGCAGCCAAGATGGCATGGGGCTCAACACTGAAGCTTTCTTT
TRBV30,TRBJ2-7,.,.,CAWTRGGSSYEQYF,TGTGCCTGGACCCGCGGGGGCAGCTCCTACGAGCAGTACTTC
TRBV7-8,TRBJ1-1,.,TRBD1,CASSLPTVTGVGEAFF,TGTGCCAGCAGCTTACCAACCGTAACAGGGGTAGGTGAAGCTTTCTTT
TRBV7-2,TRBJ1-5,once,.,CASSAGPINQPQHF,TGTGCCAGCAGCGCGGGACCGATCAATCAGCCCCAGCATTTT
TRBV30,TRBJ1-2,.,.,CAWSVGQGYGYTF,TGTGCCTGGAGTGTAGGGCAGGGGTATGGCTACACCTTC
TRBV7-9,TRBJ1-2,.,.,CASSRIPGTNYGYTF,TGTGCCAGCAGCAGAATCCCCGGGACTAACTATGGCTACACCTTC
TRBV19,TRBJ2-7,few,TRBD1,CASSRQGSYEQYF,TGTGCCAGTAGTCGACAGGGTTCCTACGAGCAGTACTTC
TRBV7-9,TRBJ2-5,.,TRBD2,CASSKSSGMQETQYF,TGTGCCAGCAGCAAATCTAGCGGGATGCAAGAGACCCAGTACTTC
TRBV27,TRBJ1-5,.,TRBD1,CASSLSGQGGNQPQHF,TGTGCCAGCAGTTTATCCGGACAGGGAGGCAATCAGCCCCAGCATTTT
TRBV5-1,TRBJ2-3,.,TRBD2,CASSLILAGGETGTDTQYF,TGCGCCAGCAGCTTGATACTAGCGGGGGGCGAAACTGGCACAGATACGCAGTATTTT
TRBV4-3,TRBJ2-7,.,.,CASSQEGGQSYEQYF,TGCGCCAGCAGCCAAGAGGGGGGACAGTCCTACGAGCAGTACTTC
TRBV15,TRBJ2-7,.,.,CATSRDGQGYTYEQYF,TGTGCCACCAGCAGAGATGGGCAGGGATACACCTACGAGCAGTACTTC
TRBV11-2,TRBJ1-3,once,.,CASSLDYTGRNTIYF,TGTGCCAGCAGCTTAGATTACACAGGGCGGAACACCATATATTTT
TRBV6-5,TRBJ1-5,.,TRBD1,CASSSGGGNQPQHF,TGTGCCAGCAGCTCAGGGGGTGGGAATCAGCCCCAGCATTTT
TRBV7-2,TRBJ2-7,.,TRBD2,CASTRTGTSGTGQYF,TGTGCCAGCACCCGAACCGGGACTAGCGGCACCGGGCAGTACTTC
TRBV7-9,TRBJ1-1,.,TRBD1,CASSPRTGRMNTEAFF,TGTGCCAGCAGCCCTCGGACAGGACGCATGAACACTGAAGCTTTCTTT
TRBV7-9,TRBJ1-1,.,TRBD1,CASRDSLQGLMNTEAFF,TGTGCCAGCAGGGATAGCCTACAGGGGTTGATGAACACTGAAGCTTTCTTT
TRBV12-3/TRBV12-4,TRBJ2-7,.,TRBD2,CASSPRGGSEQYF,TGTGCCAGCAGCCCTCGGGGGGGGAGCGAGCAGTACTTC
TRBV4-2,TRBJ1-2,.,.,CASSQDTDEERDYGYTF,TGTGCCAGCAGCCAAGATACGGACGAGGAGCGGGACTATGGCTACACCTTC
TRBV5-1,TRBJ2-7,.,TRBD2,CASSPGLAGGEQYF,TGCGCCAGCAGCCCGGGACTAGCGGGAGGCGAGCAGTACTTC
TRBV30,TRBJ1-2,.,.,CAWSAGGIYTF,TGTGCCTGGAGTGCGGGGGGGATCTACACCTTC
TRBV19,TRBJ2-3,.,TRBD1,CASSDGDRETDTQYF,TGTGCCAGTAGCGATGGGGACAGGGAGACAGATACGCAGTATTTT
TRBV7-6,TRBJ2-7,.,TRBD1,CASSLGQPSSYEQYF,TGTGCCAGCAGCTTGGGACAGCCAAGCTCCTACGAGCAGTACTTC
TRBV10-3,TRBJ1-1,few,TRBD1,CASWTGSGTEAFF,TGTGCCTCGTGGACAGGCTCGGGCACTGAAGCTTTCTTT
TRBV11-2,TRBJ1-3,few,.,CASSSGYTIYF,TGTGCCAGCAGCTCTGGCTACACCATATATTTT
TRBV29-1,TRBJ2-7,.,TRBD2,CSVEAGTSSYEQYF,TGCAGCGTTGAAGCGGGGACTAGCTCCTACGAGCAGTACTTC
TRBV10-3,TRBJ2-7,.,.,CAISESISVTYEQYF,TGTGCCATCAGTGAGTCGATCAGCGTAACCTACGAGCAGTACTTC
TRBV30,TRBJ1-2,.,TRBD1,CAWSPGSPGQRF,TGTGCCTGGAGCCCTGGATCCCCGGGACAGCGCTTC
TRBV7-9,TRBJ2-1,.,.,CASSSTRGAYNEQFF,TGTGCCAGCAGCTCAACACGGGGAGCCTACAATGAGCAGTTCTTC